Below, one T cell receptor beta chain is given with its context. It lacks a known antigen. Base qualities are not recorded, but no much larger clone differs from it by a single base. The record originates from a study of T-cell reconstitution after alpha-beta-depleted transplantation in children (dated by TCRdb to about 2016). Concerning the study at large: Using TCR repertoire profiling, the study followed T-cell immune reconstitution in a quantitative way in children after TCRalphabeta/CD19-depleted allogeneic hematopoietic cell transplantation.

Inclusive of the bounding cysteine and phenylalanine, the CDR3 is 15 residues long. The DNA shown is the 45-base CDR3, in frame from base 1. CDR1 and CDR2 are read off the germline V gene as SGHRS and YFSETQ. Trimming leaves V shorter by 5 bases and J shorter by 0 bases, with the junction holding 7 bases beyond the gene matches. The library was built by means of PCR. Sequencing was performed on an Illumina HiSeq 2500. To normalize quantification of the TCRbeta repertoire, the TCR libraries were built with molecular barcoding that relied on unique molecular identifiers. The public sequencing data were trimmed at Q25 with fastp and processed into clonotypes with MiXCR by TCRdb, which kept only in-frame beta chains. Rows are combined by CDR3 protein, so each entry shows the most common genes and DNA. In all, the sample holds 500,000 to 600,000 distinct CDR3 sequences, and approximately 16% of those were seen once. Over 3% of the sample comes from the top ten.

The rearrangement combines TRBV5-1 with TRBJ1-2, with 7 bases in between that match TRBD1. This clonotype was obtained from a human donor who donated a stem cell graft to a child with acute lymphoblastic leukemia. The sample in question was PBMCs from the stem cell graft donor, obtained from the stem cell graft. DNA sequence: TGCGCCAGCAGGCCCGGACAGGAAGCTAACTATGGCTACACCTTC. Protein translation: CASRPGQEANYGYTF.